This T cell receptor beta chain emerged from a study of response to subunit inactivated influenza vaccine. Study results and limitations: That few new T cells are recruited by each seasonal influenza vaccination was the authors' suggestion.

V shed 6 bases and J shed 4 bases, with 10 bases lying between them. The CDR3 runs to 12 residues. CDR1 is SNHLY and CDR2 is FYNNEI in the germline V gene. MiXCR, run by TCRdb on the RT-PCR reads, gives a single entry per CDR3 protein. Counted here are some 300,000 distinct CDR3 sequences, around 20% occurring once; the ten biggest clones make up 10%. Comments on this clonotype: As yet, its antigen is unknown.

The chain is built from TRBV2 and TRBJ2-7; D is unresolved. This clonotype was sampled from a man aged 50-75 years who received an inactivated influenza vaccine. Sequenced here: PBMCs from blood, sampled about 20 months after vaccination. Here the CDR3 reads CASSGDRYEQYF. CDR3 bases: TGTGCCAGCAGCGGCGATAGGTACGAGCAGTACTTC.